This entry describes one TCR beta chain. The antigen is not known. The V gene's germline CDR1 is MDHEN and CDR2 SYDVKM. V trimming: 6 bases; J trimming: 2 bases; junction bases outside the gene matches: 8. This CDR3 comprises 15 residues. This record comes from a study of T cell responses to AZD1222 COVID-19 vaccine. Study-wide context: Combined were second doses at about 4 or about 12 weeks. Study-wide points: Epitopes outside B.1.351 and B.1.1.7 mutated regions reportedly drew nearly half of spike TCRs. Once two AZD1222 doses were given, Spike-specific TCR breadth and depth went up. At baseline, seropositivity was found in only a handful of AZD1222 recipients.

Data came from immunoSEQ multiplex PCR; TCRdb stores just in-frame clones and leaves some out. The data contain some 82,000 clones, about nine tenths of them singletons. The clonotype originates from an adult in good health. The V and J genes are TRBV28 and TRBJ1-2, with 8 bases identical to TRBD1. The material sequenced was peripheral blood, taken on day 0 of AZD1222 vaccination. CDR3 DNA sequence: TGTGCCAGCAGCCCCGGGACAGGCTCCAACTATGGCTACACCTTC. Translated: CASSPGTGSNYGYTF.